This T cell receptor (beta chain) derives from a study of T cell responses to AZD1222 COVID-19 vaccine (dated by TCRdb to about 2021). In terms of the full investigation: AZD1222 recipients whose second dose came at about 4 weeks and those whose second dose came at about 12 weeks were combined into one group, since spike-specific TCR depth and breadth did not differ between the two schedules. TCR sequencing was performed for some 250 trial participants, of whom about 200 were given two doses of AZD1222 and roughly 25 were given two doses of MenACWY control vaccine. Enrollment into the trials was organized by age into subgroups of 18-55, 56-69 and 70-plus years, and those subgroups contained approximately 160, 26 and 62 TCR-sequenced participants, respectively.

The time point label, read with the paper, signifies: baseline before first vaccination. Vaccinee samples were obtained from the UK trials COV001 and COV002, which included a single-blind randomized controlled phase 2/3 trial of AZD1222 (ChAdOx1 nCoV-19) in healthy adults. Trial participant PBMC samples were collected at day 0 and day 28 after the second dose for TCRbeta chain sequencing. The CDR3 regions of human TCRbeta chains were analyzed by immunosequencing. Per the source publication's procedure: TCRs in the repertoires were matched against a reference library of SARS-CoV-2-specific TCRs that had been generated with the MIRA antigen-specificity platform. Breadth meant the fraction of unique TCRs that were SARS-CoV-2-associated, whereas depth meant the fraction of total T cells that were SARS-CoV-2-associated. Using the MIRA data, each spike-specific TCR was mapped to the spike region that the TCR reacts to and placed in a CD4 or CD8 class. Log10-transformed breadth and depth values were compared by one-way ANOVA with Sidak's multiple comparisons tests. Held by TCRdb, this immuneACCESS table contains in-frame sequences only and omits some clones. Under half of the omission traces to an unresolved V gene where checked; the cause of the rest is unknown. The V and J calls and clone size were taken over from that table, and D and trimming were inferred from the DNA. In this sample the table shows about 140,000 clones, over 85% of which occur a single time. The biggest ten clones account for about 5.9% of the sample.

Broader findings and caveats from the paper: In the small 56-69-year group, the increase in depth fell short of significance, most likely because of low power. Nearly half of unique spike-specific TCRs reportedly recognized epitopes outside regions mutated in the B.1.351 and B.1.1.7 variants. Conclusions about previously exposed vaccinees are limited, since just 6 or 7 AZD1222 recipients were seropositive for SARS-CoV-2 at baseline. Participants were mostly white British, with more females than males. The authors suggested clonal diversity may have been underestimated. Vaccine-associated CD4 TCRs spanned the whole spike protein, with dominant responses in regions 160-218 and 743-854. Because no day 14 peak-response samples were available, repertoires were characterized only after the peak T cell response. Spike-specific TCR breadth and depth rose significantly after two AZD1222 doses compared with day 0 and with MenACWY recipients.

CDR1 and CDR2 are drawn from the germline V gene (reference sequence): MNHNY, SVGAGI. The CDR3 has 15 amino acids, counting the end cysteine and phenylalanine. Solely the CDR3 DNA is kept, with 45 bases framed from the first base. Ends trimmed: V by 6 bases, J by 3 bases; bases unmatched to a gene: 10. With respect to this clone: The clone's antigen remains unknown. Base-call qualities are not available, and no considerably larger clone is one nucleotide away.

This clonotype was sampled from an adult in good health. The chain uses TRBV6-6 and TRBJ2-7, with 8 bases aligning to TRBD1. The sequencing here drew on peripheral blood, taken on day 0 of AZD1222 vaccination. The CDR3 protein: CASSAPTGVIYEQYF. The nucleotides read TGTGCCAGCAGCGCCCCGACAGGGGTGATCTACGAGCAGTACTTC.